The rows below give T cell receptor beta chains drawn from one sample of a study of breast tumors, draining lymph nodes, adjacent tissues. TCRdb redid the calling of the multiplex PCR reads with MiXCR, one entry per CDR3 protein. The data hold about 20,000 distinct CDR3 sequences, with 50% observed a single time. Sequencing was done on a sample of breast tumor tissue. These receptors all stem from a female donor with breast cancer. Some clones in this sample may be carry-over from other donors' samples. Each CDR3 is given with its conserved first and last residue. The D gene is left open where the match is weak. Clone size is shown for a subset of rows, as once, few, many or a class of expanded clone.

DNA	CDR3	size	D	V	J
TGTGCCAGCAGCCAACAGGGGGCCCCCAACACTGAAGCTTTCTTT	CASSQQGAPNTEAFF	-	TRBD1	TRBV3-1	TRBJ1-1
TGTGCCAGCCAGGGCGGAATGAACACTGAAGCTTTCTTT	CASQGGMNTEAFF	few	-	TRBV5-6	TRBJ1-1
TGTGCCAGCAGTTACTCGTTCCGGCCTGAGACCGGGGAGCTGTTTTTT	CASSYSFRPETGELFF	many	-	TRBV6-5	TRBJ2-2
TGTGCCAGCGCCTTGCAGCCAGAGAGGGGCTACACCTTC	CASALQPERGYTF	-	-	TRBV18	TRBJ1-2
TGTGCTAGCAGCCCGCGGGGGGGGGAGACCCAGTCTTTC	CASSPRGGETQSF	-	TRBD2	TRBV7-7	TRBJ2-5
TGTGCCAGCAGCGTAGAGGGACTAGTGGGGTCGGACCCCTACAATGAGCAGTTCTTC	CASSVEGLVGSDPYNEQFF	medium-sized	TRBD2	TRBV9	TRBJ2-1
TGCAGTGCCCTGGGGGCGGGACTAGCGCACAATGAGCAGTTCTTC	CSALGAGLAHNEQFF	once	TRBD2	TRBV20-1	TRBJ2-1
TGCAGTGCTAGTGGGAAAGAGACCCAGTACTTC	CSASGKETQYF	-	-	TRBV20-1	TRBJ2-5
TGTGCCAGCAGTGAGACTAGCGGGGATACGCAGTATTTT	CASSETSGDTQYF	few	TRBD2	TRBV12-3/TRBV12-4	TRBJ2-3
TGTGCCAGCACCTTAACCAATTCACCCCTCCACTTT	CASTLTNSPLHF	medium-sized	-	TRBV12-3/TRBV12-4	TRBJ1-6
TGTGCCAGCAGGGTAACATCAGGTCCCTACGAGCAGTACTTC	CASRVTSGPYEQYF	many	-	TRBV27	TRBJ2-7
TGTGCCACCAGTGAGGCCGGGACTAGCCACCCGTCTCAAGAGACCCAGTACTTC	CATSEAGTSHPSQETQYF	-	TRBD2	TRBV24-1	TRBJ2-5
TGTGCCTGGAGTGGATGGGGAGGGGAAGAGACCCAGTACTTC	CAWSGWGGEETQYF	many	TRBD2	TRBV30	TRBJ2-5
TGTGCCAGCTCACCAGACAGGGGAGGCGACGAGCAGTACTTC	CASSPDRGGDEQYF	many	TRBD1	TRBV18	TRBJ2-7
TGCGCCACCAAGGGACAGGGGCGGACTGAAGCTTTCTTT	CATKGQGRTEAFF	many	TRBD1	TRBV5-1	TRBJ1-1
TGTGCCAGCAGACAAGGGAAGTTTGAGCAGTACTTC	CASRQGKFEQYF	medium-sized	-	TRBV12-3/TRBV12-4	TRBJ2-7
TGTGCCTGCAGTCCACGTAGCGCGGGCTCCTACAATGAGCAGTTCTTC	CACSPRSAGSYNEQFF	-	-	TRBV5-6	TRBJ2-1
TGCAGTGCTCCGACTACTAGCTCCTACGAGCAGTACTTC	CSAPTTSSYEQYF	-	-	TRBV20-1	TRBJ2-7
TGTGCCAGCAGCGCGGATTTCTATTCACCCCTCCACTTT	CASSADFYSPLHF	few	-	TRBV14	TRBJ1-6
TGTGCCAGCAGCAAAGAGGGGTATTCTACGGGGGCTTTCTTT	CASSKEGYSTGAFF	few	-	TRBV11-2	TRBJ1-1
TGTGCCAGCCCGGCGGGACAGGGGAAATACGAGCAGTACTTC	CASPAGQGKYEQYF	-	TRBD1	TRBV7-9	TRBJ2-7
TGTGCCAGCAGCGCCCGACTAGTGGGAGGCGAGCGGTACTTC	CASSARLVGGERYF	-	-	TRBV7-3	TRBJ2-7
TGTGCCAGCAGCTTAAGGGCTAGCGACTCCTACGAGCAGTACTTC	CASSLRASDSYEQYF	many	-	TRBV13	TRBJ2-7
TGTGCCAGCAGTGAAGACAGGGGCGGTGAGACCCAGTACTTC	CASSEDRGGETQYF	few	TRBD1	TRBV2	TRBJ2-5
TGCGCCAGCAGTGAAAGCGGGAGTCCGAGCACAGATACGCAGTATTTT	CASSESGSPSTDTQYF	medium-sized	TRBD2	TRBV10-1	TRBJ2-3
TGTGCCAGCAGACCCCCGGGACAGCTGGCCGGGGAGCTGTTTTTT	CASRPPGQLAGELFF	many	TRBD1	TRBV6-5	TRBJ2-2
TGCAGCGTTGTCTCAGGGATCAATCAGCCCCAGCATTTT	CSVVSGINQPQHF	-	-	TRBV29-1	TRBJ1-5
TGTGCCAGCAGCGTAGAGCCGGTTGGCTATGGCTACACCTTC	CASSVEPVGYGYTF	medium-sized	-	TRBV9	TRBJ1-2
TGCAGCGGCGGGGGGGGGACAGATACGCAGTATTTT	CSGGGGTDTQYF	medium-sized	TRBD2	TRBV29-1	TRBJ2-3
TGTGCCAGCAGGGGAACGGACCAGGCTAATGAAAAACTGTTTTTT	CASRGTDQANEKLFF	many	-	TRBV28	TRBJ1-4
TGTGCCAGCAGCGCGGGGACTAGCGGGAAAAACGAGCAGTACTTC	CASSAGTSGKNEQYF	once	TRBD2	TRBV5-5	TRBJ2-7
TGTGCCAACAGTTTCACCTGGGCGAACACTGAAGCTTTCTTT	CANSFTWANTEAFF	-	-	TRBV12-3/TRBV12-4	TRBJ1-1
TGTGCCAGCAGTGCATCTTTGGAAAATACGCAGTATTTT	CASSASLENTQYF	many	-	TRBV6-5	TRBJ2-3
TGCAGTGCAAGCCAGATGATCGATGAGCAGTTCTTC	CSASQMIDEQFF	-	-	TRBV20-1	TRBJ2-1
TGCGCCAGCAGCCAACGGATCAATCAGCCCCAGCATTTT	CASSQRINQPQHF	many	-	TRBV4-1	TRBJ1-5
TGTGCCAGCAGTCCGGGACCCGCTGCCGGAGCAGATACGCAGTATTTT	CASSPGPAAGADTQYF	many	-	TRBV6-1	TRBJ2-3
TGTGCCAGCAGTTTAGGGCCTCGGATCGCAACTAATGAAAAACTGTTTTTT	CASSLGPRIATNEKLFF	-	-	TRBV12-3/TRBV12-4	TRBJ1-4
TGCAACATCCTTTCGGGAGGCGGGAATGAGCAGTTCTTC	CNILSGGGNEQFF	-	TRBD2	TRBV29-1	TRBJ2-1
TGCGCCAGCAGCCAAATCGCGGGGAGGGTCGAGCAGTTCTTC	CASSQIAGRVEQFF	-	TRBD2	TRBV4-3	TRBJ2-1
TGTGCCAGCAGTTCCAGGGGACTAGCGGGAGGAGTCTACGAGCAGTACTTC	CASSSRGLAGGVYEQYF	-	TRBD2	TRBV6-2/TRBV6-3	TRBJ2-7
TGCAGTGCTAGATCACCAGGGGATACGCAGTATTTT	CSARSPGDTQYF	medium-sized	-	TRBV20-1	TRBJ2-3
TGCAGTGCCAAGAGCAGAAGGGGTTCGGAGACCCAGTACTTC	CSAKSRRGSETQYF	-	-	TRBV20-1	TRBJ2-5
TGTGCCAGCAGCTTAACTAGTGGGGGCTCTGGAAACACCATATATTTT	CASSLTSGGSGNTIYF	-	-	TRBV9	TRBJ1-3